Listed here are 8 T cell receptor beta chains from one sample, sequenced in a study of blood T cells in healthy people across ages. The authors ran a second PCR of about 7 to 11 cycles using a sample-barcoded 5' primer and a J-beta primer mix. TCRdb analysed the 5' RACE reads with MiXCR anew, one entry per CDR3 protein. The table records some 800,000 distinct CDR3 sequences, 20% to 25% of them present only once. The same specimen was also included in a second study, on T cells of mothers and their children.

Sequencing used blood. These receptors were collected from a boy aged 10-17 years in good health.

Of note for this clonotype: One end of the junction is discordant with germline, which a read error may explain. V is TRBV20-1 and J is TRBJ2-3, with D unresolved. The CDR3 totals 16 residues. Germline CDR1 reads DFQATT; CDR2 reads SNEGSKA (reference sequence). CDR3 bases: TGCAGTGCTAGGGATCGTCGTAGGGTGAGCACAGATGCGCAGTATTTT. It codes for CSARDRRRVSTDAQYF.

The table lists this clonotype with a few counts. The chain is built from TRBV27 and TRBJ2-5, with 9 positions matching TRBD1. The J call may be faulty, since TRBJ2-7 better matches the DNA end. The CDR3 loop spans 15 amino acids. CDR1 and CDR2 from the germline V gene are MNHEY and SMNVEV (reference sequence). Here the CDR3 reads CASSHGQGQGYEQYF. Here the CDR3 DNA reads TGTGCCAGCAGCCACGGACAGGGACAGGGTTACGAGCAGTACTTC.

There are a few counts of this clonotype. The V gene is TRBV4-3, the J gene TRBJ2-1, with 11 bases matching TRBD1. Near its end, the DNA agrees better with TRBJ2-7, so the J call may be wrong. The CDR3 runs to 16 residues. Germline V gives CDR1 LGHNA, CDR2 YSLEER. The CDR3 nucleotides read TGCGCCAGCAGCCAAGATCACGGGACAGGGGGCTACGAGCAGTACTTC. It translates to CASSQDHGTGGYEQYF.

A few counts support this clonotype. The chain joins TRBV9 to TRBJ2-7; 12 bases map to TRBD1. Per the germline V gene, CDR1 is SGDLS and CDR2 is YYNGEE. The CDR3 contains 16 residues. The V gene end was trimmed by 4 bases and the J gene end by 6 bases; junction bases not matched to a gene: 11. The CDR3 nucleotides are TGTGCCAGCAGCCGGAACCTTGGGGACAGGGGGCTCGAGCAGTACTTC. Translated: CASSRNLGDRGLEQYF.

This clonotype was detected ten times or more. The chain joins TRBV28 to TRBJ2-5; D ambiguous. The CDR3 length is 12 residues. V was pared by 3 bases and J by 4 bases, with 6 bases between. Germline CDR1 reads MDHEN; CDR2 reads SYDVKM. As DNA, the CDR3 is TGTGCCAGCAGTTTCCCCCGAGAGACCCAGTACTTC. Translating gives CASSFPRETQYF.

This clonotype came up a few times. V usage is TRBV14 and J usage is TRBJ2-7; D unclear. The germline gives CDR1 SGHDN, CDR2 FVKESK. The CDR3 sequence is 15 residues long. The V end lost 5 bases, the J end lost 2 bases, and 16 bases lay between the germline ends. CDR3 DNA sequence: TGTGCCAGCAGCTCCACGGCGTTAAACCCCTACGAGCAGTACTTC. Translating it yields CASSSTALNPYEQYF.

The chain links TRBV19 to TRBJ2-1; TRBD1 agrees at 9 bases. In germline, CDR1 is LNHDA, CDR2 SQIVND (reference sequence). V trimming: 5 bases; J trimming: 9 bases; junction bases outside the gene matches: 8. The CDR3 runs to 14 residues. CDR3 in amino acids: CASSGGQGMGEQFF. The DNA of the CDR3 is TGTGCCAGTAGTGGGGGACAGGGTATGGGTGAGCAGTTCTTC.

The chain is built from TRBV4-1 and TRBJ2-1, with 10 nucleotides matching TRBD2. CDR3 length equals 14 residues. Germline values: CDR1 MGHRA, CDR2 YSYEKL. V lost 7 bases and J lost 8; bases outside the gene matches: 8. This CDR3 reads CASTQREGLDEQFF. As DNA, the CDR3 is TGCGCCAGCACCCAGCGGGAGGGCCTCGATGAGCAGTTCTTC.